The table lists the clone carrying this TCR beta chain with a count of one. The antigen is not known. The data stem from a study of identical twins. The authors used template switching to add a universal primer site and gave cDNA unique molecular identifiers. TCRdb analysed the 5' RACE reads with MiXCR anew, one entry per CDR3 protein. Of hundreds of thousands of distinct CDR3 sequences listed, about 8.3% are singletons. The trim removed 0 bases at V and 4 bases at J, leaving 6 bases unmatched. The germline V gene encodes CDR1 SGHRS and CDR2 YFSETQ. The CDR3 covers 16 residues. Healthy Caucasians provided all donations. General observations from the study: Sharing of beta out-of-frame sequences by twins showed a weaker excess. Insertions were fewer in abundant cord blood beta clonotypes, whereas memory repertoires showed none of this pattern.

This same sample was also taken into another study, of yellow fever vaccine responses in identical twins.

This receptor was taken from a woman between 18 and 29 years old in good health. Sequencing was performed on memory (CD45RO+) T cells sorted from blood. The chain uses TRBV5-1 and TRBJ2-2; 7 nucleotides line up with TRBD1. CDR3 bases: TGCGCCAGCAGCTTGGGGGGACAGCTGGGCACCGGGGAGCTGTTTTTT. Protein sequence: CASSLGGQLGTGELFF. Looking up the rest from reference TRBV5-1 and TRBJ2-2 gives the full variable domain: KAGVTQTPRYLIKTRGQQVTLSCSPISGHRSVSWYQQTPGQGLQFLFEYFSETQRNKGNFPGRFSGRQFSNSRSEMNVSTLELGDSALYLCASSLGGQLGTGELFFGEGSRLTVL.